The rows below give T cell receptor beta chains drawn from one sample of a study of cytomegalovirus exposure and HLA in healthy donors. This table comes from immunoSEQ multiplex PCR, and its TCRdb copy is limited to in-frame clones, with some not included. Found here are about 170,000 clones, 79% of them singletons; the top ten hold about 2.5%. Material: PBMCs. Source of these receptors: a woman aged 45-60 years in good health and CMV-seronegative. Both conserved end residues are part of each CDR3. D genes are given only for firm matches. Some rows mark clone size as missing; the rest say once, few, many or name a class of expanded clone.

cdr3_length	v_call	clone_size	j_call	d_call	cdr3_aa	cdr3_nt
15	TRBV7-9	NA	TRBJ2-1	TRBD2	CASSIAGDPHNEQFF	TGTGCCAGCAGCATAGCGGGAGATCCCCACAATGAGCAGTTCTTC
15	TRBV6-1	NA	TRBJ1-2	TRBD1	CASSLPGQGAYGYTF	TGTGCCAGCAGTTTACCGGGACAGGGGGCCTATGGCTACACCTTC
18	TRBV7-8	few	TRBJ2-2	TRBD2	CASSLKPGGGPNTGELFF	TGTGCCAGCAGCTTAAAACCGGGAGGCGGGCCCAACACCGGGGAGCTGTTTTTT
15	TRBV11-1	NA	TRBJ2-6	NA	CASSLAGAGANVLTF	TGTGCCAGCAGCTTAGCTGGAGCTGGGGCCAACGTCCTGACTTTC
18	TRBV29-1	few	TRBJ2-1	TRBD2	CSVEDPLTSGRPNREQFF	TGCAGCGTTGAAGACCCTCTAACTAGCGGGAGACCTAATCGAGAGCAGTTCTTC
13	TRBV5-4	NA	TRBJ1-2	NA	CASSKGQTYGYTF	TGTGCCAGTTCCAAAGGACAGACCTATGGCTACACCTTC
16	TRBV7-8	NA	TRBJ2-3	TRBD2	CASSEQTGLDFDTQYF	TGTGCCAGCAGCGAGCAAACGGGACTAGACTTTGATACGCAGTATTTT
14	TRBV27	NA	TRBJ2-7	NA	CASRSSQAPYEQYF	TGTGCCAGCAGGTCTTCCCAGGCCCCATACGAGCAGTACTTC
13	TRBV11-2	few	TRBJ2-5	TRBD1	CASSRDRAETQYF	TGTGCCAGCAGCCGGGACAGGGCCGAGACCCAGTACTTC
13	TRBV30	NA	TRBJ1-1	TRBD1	CAWSTKGTGSTFF	TGTGCCTGGAGTACGAAGGGGACAGGGTCAACTTTCTTT
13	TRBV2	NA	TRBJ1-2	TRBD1	CATQQTGVYGYTF	TGTGCCACACAACAAACAGGGGTCTATGGCTACACCTTC
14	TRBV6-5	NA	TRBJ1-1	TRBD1	CASSLDRVVTEAFF	TGTGCCAGCAGTTTAGACAGGGTAGTCACTGAAGCTTTCTTT
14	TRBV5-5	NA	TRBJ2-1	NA	CASSLARGNYEQFF	TGTGCCAGCAGCTTGGCGAGGGGGAACTATGAGCAGTTCTTC
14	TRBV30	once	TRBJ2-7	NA	CAWSVGGTVYEQYF	TGTGCCTGGAGTGTTGGAGGGACAGTCTACGAGCAGTACTTC
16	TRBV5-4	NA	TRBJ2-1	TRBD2	CASSTRTSGNYNEQFF	TGTGCCAGCAGCACCAGGACTAGCGGAAACTACAATGAGCAGTTCTTC
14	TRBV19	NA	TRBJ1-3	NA	CASSRGSSGNTIYF	TGTGCCAGTAGTCGGGGTAGCTCTGGAAACACCATATATTTT
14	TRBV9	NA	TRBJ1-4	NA	CASSADAAGEKLFF	TGTGCCAGCAGCGCCGACGCGGCCGGCGAAAAACTGTTTTTT
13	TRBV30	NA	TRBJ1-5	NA	CAWGPGGGQPQHF	TGTGCCTGGGGCCCTGGGGGGGGTCAGCCCCAGCATTTT
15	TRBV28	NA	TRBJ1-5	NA	CASTLGLSGVQPQHF	TGTGCCAGCACTTTAGGTCTATCCGGGGTACAGCCCCAGCATTTT
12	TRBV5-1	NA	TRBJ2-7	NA	CASSQDTYEQYF	TGCGCCAGCAGCCAGGACACCTACGAGCAGTACTTC
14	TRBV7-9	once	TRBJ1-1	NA	CASIPTGRNTEAFF	TGTGCCAGCATCCCGACAGGACGGAACACTGAAGCTTTCTTT
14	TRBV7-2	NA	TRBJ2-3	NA	CASSSQYLTDTQYF	TGTGCCAGCAGCTCCCAGTACCTCACAGATACGCAGTATTTT
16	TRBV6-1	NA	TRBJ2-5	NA	CASSVRRATTLETQYF	TGTGCCAGCAGTGTAAGAAGGGCGACTACCCTCGAGACCCAGTACTTC
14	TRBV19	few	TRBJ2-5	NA	CASSLGTSPETQYF	TGTGCCAGTAGTCTCGGGACTTCCCCAGAGACCCAGTACTTC
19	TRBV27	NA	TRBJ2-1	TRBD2	CASSSWTSGIWEESNEQFF	TGTGCCAGCAGTTCGTGGACTAGCGGGATTTGGGAGGAGTCCAATGAGCAGTTCTTC
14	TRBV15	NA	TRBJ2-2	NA	CATSRGSAAGGLFF	TGTGCCACCAGCAGAGGGTCGGCGGCCGGGGGGCTGTTTTTT
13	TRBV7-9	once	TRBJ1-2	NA	CASSKQTNYGYTF	TGTGCCAGCAGCAAACAAACTAACTATGGCTACACCTTC
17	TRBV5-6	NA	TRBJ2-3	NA	CASTSALERTDTDTQYF	TGTGCCAGCACCTCGGCACTCGAGCGTACCGACACAGATACGCAGTATTTT
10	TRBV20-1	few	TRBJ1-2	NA	CSARDNGYTF	TGCAGTGCTAGAGATAATGGCTACACCTTC
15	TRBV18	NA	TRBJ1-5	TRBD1	CASSRGQGEVQPQHF	TGTGCCAGCTCCCGCGGACAGGGGGAAGTTCAGCCCCAGCATTTT
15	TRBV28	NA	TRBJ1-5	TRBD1	CASSLTGAPNQPQHF	TGTGCCAGCAGTCTGACAGGGGCGCCCAATCAGCCCCAGCATTTT
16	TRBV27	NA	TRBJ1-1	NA	CASSSGGWVLNTEAFF	TGTGCCAGCAGTTCGGGGGGTTGGGTTTTGAACACTGAAGCTTTCTTT
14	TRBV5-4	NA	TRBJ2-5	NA	CASSSDTLGRTQYF	TGTGCCAGCAGTTCGGACACCCTCGGAAGGACCCAGTACTTC
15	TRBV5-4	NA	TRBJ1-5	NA	CASSLGGGTDQPQHF	TGTGCCAGCAGCTTGGGGGGGGGAACGGATCAGCCCCAGCATTTT
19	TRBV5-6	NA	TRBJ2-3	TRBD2	CASSLGSSGGTRNTDTQYF	TGTGCCAGCAGCTTGGGTAGTAGCGGGGGGACGAGGAACACAGATACGCAGTATTTT
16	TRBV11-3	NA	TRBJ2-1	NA	CASSLAGQSPYNEQFF	TGTGCCAGCAGCTTAGCCGGACAGTCTCCCTACAATGAGCAGTTCTTC
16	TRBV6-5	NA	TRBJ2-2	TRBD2	CASSYFLAGSTGELFF	TGTGCCAGCAGTTACTTCCTAGCGGGAAGCACCGGGGAGCTGTTTTTT
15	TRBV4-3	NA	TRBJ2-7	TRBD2	CASSQGREGLGEQYF	TGCGCCAGCAGCCAAGGGCGGGAGGGCCTAGGCGAGCAGTACTTC
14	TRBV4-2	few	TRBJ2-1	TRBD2	CASSQTGGPGEQFF	TGTGCCAGCAGCCAAACGGGAGGTCCGGGTGAGCAGTTCTTC
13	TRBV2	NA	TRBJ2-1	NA	CARTGGKAHEQFF	TGTGCCAGGACGGGGGGCAAGGCCCATGAGCAGTTCTTC
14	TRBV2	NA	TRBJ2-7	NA	CASSEQGPAYEQYF	TGTGCCAGCAGTGAACAGGGGCCCGCCTACGAGCAGTACTTC
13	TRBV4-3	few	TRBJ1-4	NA	CASSQDRLTVLFF	TGCGCCAGCAGCCAAGATCGACTCACTGTACTGTTTTTT
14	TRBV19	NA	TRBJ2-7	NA	CASSRRDSAYEQYF	TGTGCCAGTAGTAGGCGGGACAGTGCCTACGAGCAGTACTTC
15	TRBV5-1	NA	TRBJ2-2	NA	CASSLEAGQTGELFF	TGCGCCAGCAGCTTGGAGGCGGGACAGACCGGGGAGCTGTTTTTT
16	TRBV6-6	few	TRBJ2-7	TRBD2	CASSKSSGSALYEQYF	TGTGCCAGCAGTAAATCGAGCGGGAGCGCTCTCTACGAGCAGTACTTC
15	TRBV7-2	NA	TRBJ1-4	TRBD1	CASRDNTGVGEKLFF	TGTGCCAGCAGAGATAATACAGGGGTCGGAGAAAAACTGTTTTTT
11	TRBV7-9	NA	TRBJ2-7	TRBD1	CASSQWTGGSF	TGTGCCAGCAGCCAGTGGACAGGTGGAAGCTTC
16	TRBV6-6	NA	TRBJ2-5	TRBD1	CASTQGTGTAAETQYF	TGTGCCAGCACCCAGGGAACCGGGACAGCGGCAGAGACCCAGTACTTC
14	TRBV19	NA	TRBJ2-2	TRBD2	CASSIGEGIGELFF	TGTGCCAGTAGTATAGGGGAGGGGATCGGGGAGCTGTTTTTT
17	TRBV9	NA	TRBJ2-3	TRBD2	CASSVGSGGGATDTQYF	TGTGCCAGCAGCGTAGGGTCTGGCGGGGGGGCCACAGATACGCAGTATTTT
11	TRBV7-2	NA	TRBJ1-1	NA	CASSYNMEAFF	TGTGCCAGCAGCTACAACATGGAAGCTTTCTTT
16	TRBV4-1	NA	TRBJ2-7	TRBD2	CASSQSHSGSVYEQYF	TGCGCCAGCAGCCAATCACATAGCGGGAGCGTATACGAGCAGTACTTC
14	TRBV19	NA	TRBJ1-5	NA	CASSPLTGNQPQHF	TGTGCCAGTAGCCCACTTACGGGCAATCAGCCCCAGCATTTT
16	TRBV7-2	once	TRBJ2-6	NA	CASSLTVTPGANVLTF	TGTGCCAGCAGCTTAACGGTAACCCCTGGGGCCAACGTCCTGACTTTC
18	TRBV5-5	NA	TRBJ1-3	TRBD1	CASSLGSIGGLSGNTIYF	TGTGCCAGCAGCTTGGGTTCGATAGGGGGCCTCTCTGGAAACACCATATATTTT
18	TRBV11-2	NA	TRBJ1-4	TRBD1	CASSLEFRGRGINEKLFF	TGTGCCAGCAGCTTAGAATTTAGAGGCAGGGGGATCAATGAAAAACTGTTTTTT
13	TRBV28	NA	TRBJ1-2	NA	CASSLVRHRGYTF	TGTGCCAGCAGTTTAGTGCGACATAGGGGCTACACCTTC
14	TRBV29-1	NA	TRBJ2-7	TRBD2	CSVGTSGRSYEQYF	TGCAGCGTTGGGACTAGCGGGAGGTCCTACGAGCAGTACTTC
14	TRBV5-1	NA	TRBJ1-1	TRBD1	CASSDGTGDDEAFF	TGCGCCAGCAGCGACGGGACAGGAGATGATGAAGCTTTCTTT
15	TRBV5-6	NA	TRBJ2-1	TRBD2	CASSFRDYKFDEQFF	TGTGCCAGCAGCTTCCGGGACTACAAATTCGATGAGCAGTTCTTC